This record covers a single TCR beta chain. Trimming took 3 bases from V and 3 from J, leaving 13 bases between them. This CDR3 spans 14 amino acids. Germline CDR1 DFQATT, CDR2 SNEGSKA (reference sequence). Clones were read by immunoSEQ multiplex PCR, and TCRdb kept only the in-frame ones, dropping some. The sample records about 130,000 clones, approximately 85% being singletons. This sample is drawn from a study of blood T cell repertoires in COVID-19. This chain uses TRBV20-1 with TRBJ2-3; perhaps TRBD2 as D (6 bases). The material sequenced was peripheral blood. The sequence was obtained from a human donor in a cohort sampled during active COVID-19. CDR3 amino acids: CSASGREATDTQYF. The CDR3 DNA reads as TGCAGTGCTAGTGGCAGGGAGGCGACAGATACGCAGTATTTT.